This TCR beta chain emerged from a study of STAT5B mutations in CD4+ large granular lymphocyte leukemia. Whole-study findings and limits: Patient CD4-sorted repertoires stayed more clonal than healthy ones after leukemic-clone removal.

The germline CDR1 and CDR2 sequences are MDHEN and SYDVKM. V was cut by 5 bases and J by 0 bases, with 8 bases left in between. This CDR3 contains 14 residues. The protocol was immunoSEQ multiplex PCR, while the TCRdb copy is restricted to in-frame clones and leaves out a portion. Among approximately 30,000 clones, 65% to 70% were seen once, and the ten largest hold roughly 2%. Comment on this clone: Its cognate antigen is unknown.

The sequence was collected from a human donor in good health. The chain combines TRBV28 with TRBJ1-5; D gene unclear. The sample comprised CD4+ T cells from blood buffy coats. In DNA form, the CDR3 reads TGTGCCAGCAGTGGACGGTATAGCAATCAGCCCCAGCATTTT. Translated, it gives CASSGRYSNQPQHF.